A single sample gave rise to the 21 T cell receptor beta chains below, sequenced in a study of graft-versus-host responses after intestinal transplantation. These receptors are not linked to any known antigen. Using immunoSEQ multiplex PCR, the repertoire was profiled, and TCRdb retains in-frame clones only, with some absent. The table records some 120,000 clones, roughly nine tenths of them present only once. The sample consisted of unstimulated CD4+ T cells sorted from spleen or lymph node cells, taken before intestinal transplant. The receptors originated from a human donor who received an intestinal transplant.

V gene TRBV4-1 combines with J gene TRBJ2-1; possible D gene TRBD1, 6 bases. The CDR3 contains 15 residues. The ends were cut back, 2 bases at V and 4 bases at J, with 12 bases in the middle. Germline V gene data show CDR1 as MGHRA and CDR2 as YSYEKL. The CDR3 DNA reads as TGCGCCAGCAGCCAAAGTCAGGACAGTTACAATGAGCAGTTCTTC. This sequence encodes CASSQSQDSYNEQFF.

The CDR3 sequence: CASNGGYGYTF. In DNA form, the CDR3 reads TGTGCCAGCAACGGAGGGTATGGCTACACCTTC. The chain combines TRBV6-1 with TRBJ1-2; D is ambiguous. Germline-derived CDR1 and CDR2 are MNHNS and SASEGT. V was pared by 7 bases and J by 5 bases, with 8 bases between. This CDR3 is 11 amino acids long.

V gene TRBV16 combines with J gene TRBJ1-1; D gene uncertain. The CDR3 covers 16 residues. The V end was cut by 5 bases, the J end by 0 bases, with 16 bases between. Germline V lookup: CDR1 KGHSY, CDR2 FQNENV. CDR3 in amino acids: CASSSQAGGLNTEAFF. DNA for the CDR3: TGTGCCAGCAGCTCCCAAGCTGGTGGTCTGAACACTGAAGCTTTCTTT.

V and J are TRBV28 and TRBJ2-1; 13 nucleotides agree with TRBD2. V was pared by 4 bases and J by 4 bases, with 4 bases of the junction left unmatched. The V gene's germline CDR1 is MDHEN and CDR2 SYDVKM. The CDR3 is 16 residues long. The chain's CDR3 is CASSSGTSGTYNEQFF. Written as DNA, the CDR3 is TGTGCCAGCAGTTCCGGGACTAGCGGGACTTACAATGAGCAGTTCTTC.

V usage is TRBV27 and J usage is TRBJ2-7, with D possibly matching TRBD1 (5 bases). This CDR3 contains 15 residues. V lost 4 bases to trimming and J lost 3 bases, with 16 bases between them. From germline, CDR1 is MNHEY and CDR2 SMNVEV (reference sequence). The CDR3: CASSWTPKPHYEQYF. The DNA for the CDR3 is TGTGCCAGCAGTTGGACACCCAAACCCCACTACGAGCAGTACTTC.

The chain has TRBV5-1 and TRBJ2-4; D perhaps matches TRBD1 (6 bases). The CDR3 contains 17 residues. V was pared by 0 bases and J by 1 base, with 14 bases between. Germline V lookup: CDR1 SGHRS, CDR2 YFSETQ. For the CDR3, the DNA is TGCGCCAGCAGCTTGGCCGCTCCCAGGGGCGCCAAAAACATTCAGTACTTC. Protein product: CASSLAAPRGAKNIQYF.

The chain joins TRBV19 to TRBJ1-2; 8 bases match TRBD1. The CDR3 runs 15 residues. The V gene's germline CDR1 is LNHDA and CDR2 SQIVND (reference sequence). V lost 5 bases, J lost 3 bases, and 8 bases stayed unmatched. The CDR3 sequence: CASSSPGGADYGYTF. CDR3 in DNA: TGTGCCAGTAGTTCCCCAGGGGGCGCCGACTATGGCTACACCTTC.

V usage is TRBV19 and J usage is TRBJ2-3; 9 positions agree with TRBD2. CDR1 LNHDA and CDR2 SQIVND come from the germline V gene (reference sequence). Trimming cost V 3 bases and J 5 bases; bases outside gene matches: 12. The CDR3 sequence is 17 residues long. The CDR3 loop is CASSISRGGGAKDTQYF. The CDR3, as DNA: TGTGCCAGTAGTATCTCTCGGGGCGGGGGGGCTAAAGATACGCAGTATTTT. Looking up the rest from reference TRBV19 and TRBJ2-3 gives the full variable domain: DGGITQSPKYLFRKEGQNVTLSCEQNLNHDAMYWYRQDPGQGLRLIYYSQIVNDFQKGDIAEGYSVSREKKESFPLTVTSAQKNPTAFYLCASSISRGGGAKDTQYFGPGTRLTVL.

The CDR3 loop is CASSLGLAGGSETQYF. The CDR3 DNA is TGTGCCAGCAGTTTAGGACTAGCGGGGGGGTCGGAGACCCAGTACTTC. This chain uses TRBV6-5 with TRBJ2-5; 15 bases are a match to TRBD2. CDR1 MNHEY and CDR2 SVGAGI come from the germline V gene. V was pared by 4 bases and J by 5 bases, with 5 bases of the junction left unmatched. The CDR3 consists of 16 residues.

The J gene is TRBJ2-7, the V gene TRBV6-5; 12 bases line up with TRBD1. The germline CDR1 and CDR2 sequences are MNHEY and SVGAGI. Germline trimming cut 4 bases from V and 9 bases from J; bases unmatched to any gene: 4. This CDR3 is 13 amino acids long. CDR3 protein: CASSWDRGQLQYF. As DNA, the CDR3 is TGTGCCAGCAGTTGGGACAGGGGGCAGTTGCAGTACTTC.

The chain combines TRBV5-6 with TRBJ2-6, with TRBD2 as a possible D gene (5 bases). The CDR3 covers 18 residues. Germline CDR1 is SGHDT and CDR2 is YYEEEE. Trimming stripped 0 bases from V and 1 base from J, with 14 bases between. The CDR3 bases are TGTGCCAGCAGCTTGGATGGAGGCTTCCGATCTGGGGCCAACGTCCTGACTTTC. It yields the protein CASSLDGGFRSGANVLTF.

V and J are TRBV11-2 and TRBJ1-1; TRBD1 might be the D (6 bases). Per germline, CDR1 SGHAT and CDR2 FQNNGV. The CDR3 is 14 residues long. Trimming cost V 6 bases and J 0 bases, with 11 bases left between them. The CDR3 DNA is TGTGCCAGCAGATCAGGGGCCCTGAACACTGAAGCTTTCTTT. It encodes CASRSGALNTEAFF.

V gene TRBV23-1 combines with J gene TRBJ2-5; 9 nucleotides agree with TRBD2. The last part of the DNA fits TRBJ2-7 better; the J call may be wrong. TRBV23-1 has ORF status, its function being uncertain. CDR3 length equals 18 residues. CDR3 DNA: TGCGCCGTTTGCGAAGCTAGCGGGATAAGGCGCTTTAGCTACGAGCAGTACTTC. Amino acid sequence: CAVCEASGIRRFSYEQYF.

DNA of the CDR3: TGTGCCTGGGGCCGACAGGCTTCCGAGCAGTACTTC. Its protein is CAWGRQASEQYF. The chain joins TRBV30 to TRBJ2-7, with D perhaps TRBD1 (6 bases). This CDR3 region has 12 residues. The V and J ends lost 5 bases and 6 bases respectively, with 14 bases between them. Germline assignment: CDR1 GTSNPN and CDR2 SVGIG (reference sequence).

J is TRBJ1-4 and V is TRBV7-2; D is perhaps TRBD1 (6 bases). This CDR3 spans 15 amino acids. V dropped 2 bases and J dropped 10 bases, with 17 bases sitting between them. CDR1 and CDR2 from the germline V gene are SGHTA and FQGNSA. CDR3 coding DNA: TGTGCCAGCAGCTTACAAGGGCAGGGGAGGGGAAAACTGTTTTTT. It yields the protein CASSLQGQGRGKLFF. The full variable domain, with the rest looked up from reference TRBV7-2 and TRBJ1-4, is GAGVSQSPSNKVTEKGKDVELRCDPISGHTALYWYRQSLGQGLEFLIYFQGNSAPDKSGLPSDRFSAERTGGSVSTLTIQRTQQEDSAVYLCASSLQGQGRGKLFFGSGTQLSVL.

This clone came up once. The V gene is TRBV5-1, the J gene TRBJ1-4, with D tentatively TRBD1 (5 bases). The CDR3 is 15 amino acids. The germline gives CDR1 SGHRS, CDR2 YFSETQ. V lost 4 bases and J 4 bases, leaving 14 bases between the germline ends. CDR3 region: CASSRRGAGNEKLFF. The CDR3 DNA reads TGCGCCAGCAGCCGCCGTGGGGCCGGTAATGAAAAACTGTTTTTT.

The chain has TRBV5-5 and TRBJ2-3, with D possibly being TRBD1 (6 bases). Per germline, CDR1 SGHKS and CDR2 YYEKEE (reference sequence). V was cut by 0 bases and J by 5 bases, with 10 bases left in between. The CDR3 contains 14 residues. The CDR3: CASSLGAQGDTQYF. The DNA of the CDR3 is TGTGCCAGCAGCTTGGGGGCACAGGGAGATACGCAGTATTTT.

This chain links TRBV7-6 with TRBJ1-3; 8 bases agree with TRBD1. The V gene end was trimmed by 2 bases and the J gene end by 4 bases; junction bases not matched to a gene: 7. Germline V gene sequence: CDR1 SGHVS, CDR2 FNYEAQ. CDR3 length: 16 residues. CDR3 nucleotide sequence: TGTGCCAGCAGCTTATCCCCGGACAGGGTCGGAAACACCATATATTTT. Translating gives CASSLSPDRVGNTIYF.

The genes are TRBV11-1 and TRBJ2-7; 10 positions agree with TRBD1. This CDR3 has 15 residues. J lost 1 base, V lost 5 bases, and 5 bases had no gene match. Germline-derived CDR1 and CDR2 are SGHAT and FQDESV (reference sequence). The DNA for the CDR3 is TGTGCCAGCAGCCTCCGGGACAGGGGTTCCTACGAGCAGTACTTC. It yields the protein CASSLRDRGSYEQYF.

This chain joins TRBV5-1 and TRBJ2-1; 7 bases line up with TRBD2. J lost 1 base, V lost 4 bases, and 8 bases had no gene match. The CDR3 has 16 residues. The germline V gene encodes CDR1 SGHRS and CDR2 YFSETQ. CDR3 protein: CASSLMGLRSYNEQFF. For the CDR3, the DNA is TGCGCCAGCAGCCTCATGGGACTACGGTCCTACAATGAGCAGTTCTTC.

The chain joins TRBV5-1 to TRBJ2-7, with TRBD2 identical over 9 bases. In germline, CDR1 is SGHRS, CDR2 YFSETQ. V gave up 0 bases and J gave up 0 bases; unmatched junction bases: 4. This CDR3 spans 16 amino acids. The CDR3 DNA is TGCGCCAGCAGCTTGGGGACTAGCGTACCCTCCTACGAGCAGTACTTC. The encoded protein is CASSLGTSVPSYEQYF.